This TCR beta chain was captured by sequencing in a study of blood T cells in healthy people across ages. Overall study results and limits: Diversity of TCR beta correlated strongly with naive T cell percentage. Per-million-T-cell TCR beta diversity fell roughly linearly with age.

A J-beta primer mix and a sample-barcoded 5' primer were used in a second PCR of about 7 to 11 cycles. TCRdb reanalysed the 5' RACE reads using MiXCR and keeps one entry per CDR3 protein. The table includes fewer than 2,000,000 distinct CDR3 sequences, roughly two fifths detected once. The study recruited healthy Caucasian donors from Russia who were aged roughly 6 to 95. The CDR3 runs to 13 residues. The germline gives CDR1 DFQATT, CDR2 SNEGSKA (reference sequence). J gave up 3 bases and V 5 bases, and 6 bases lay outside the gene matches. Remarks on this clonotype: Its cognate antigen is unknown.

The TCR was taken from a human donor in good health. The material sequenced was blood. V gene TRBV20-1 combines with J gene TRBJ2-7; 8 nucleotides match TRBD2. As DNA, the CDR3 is TGCAGTGCTGCCCCGGGGGGGAGCTACGAGCAGTACTTC. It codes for CSAAPGGSYEQYF.